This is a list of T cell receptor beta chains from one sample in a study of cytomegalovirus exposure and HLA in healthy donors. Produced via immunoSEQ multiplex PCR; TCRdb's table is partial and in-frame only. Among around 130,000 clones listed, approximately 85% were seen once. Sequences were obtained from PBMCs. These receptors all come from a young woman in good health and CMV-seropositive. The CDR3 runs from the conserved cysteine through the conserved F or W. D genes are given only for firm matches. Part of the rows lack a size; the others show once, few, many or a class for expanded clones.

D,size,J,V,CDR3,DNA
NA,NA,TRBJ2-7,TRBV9,CASSAGSGEQYF,TGTGCCAGCAGCGCGGGAAGTGGCGAGCAGTACTTC
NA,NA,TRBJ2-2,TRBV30,CAWAWGHTNTGELFF,TGTGCCTGGGCCTGGGGACATACGAACACCGGGGAGCTGTTTTTT
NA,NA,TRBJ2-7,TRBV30,CAWSVGGGAHEQYF,TGTGCCTGGAGTGTAGGAGGGGGGGCCCACGAGCAGTACTTC
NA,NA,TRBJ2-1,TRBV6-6,CASRGILSDEQFF,TGTGCCAGCAGAGGAATACTCAGCGATGAGCAGTTCTTC
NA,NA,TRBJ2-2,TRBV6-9,CASSIRTGPTGELFF,TGTGCCAGCAGTATTAGGACTGGACCCACCGGGGAGCTGTTTTTT
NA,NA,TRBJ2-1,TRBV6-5,CASSYAGPSGNEQFF,TGTGCCAGCAGTTATGCGGGACCCTCGGGCAATGAGCAGTTCTTC
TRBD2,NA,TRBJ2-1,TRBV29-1,CSVEEGTSGVPEQFF,TGCAGCGTTGAAGAAGGGACTAGCGGGGTTCCTGAGCAGTTCTTC
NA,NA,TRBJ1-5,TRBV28,CASTSLGQLNQPQHF,TGTGCCAGCACTTCCCTTGGACAGCTCAATCAGCCCCAGCATTTT
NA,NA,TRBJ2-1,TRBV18,CASSPKTGLEQFF,TGTGCCAGCTCACCTAAGACTGGCCTCGAGCAGTTCTTC
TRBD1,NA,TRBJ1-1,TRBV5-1,CASSSTGGGTEAFF,TGCGCCAGCAGCAGCACAGGGGGGGGCACTGAAGCTTTCTTT
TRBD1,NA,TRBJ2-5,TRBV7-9,CASSLGTGAEETQYF,TGTGCCAGCAGCTTAGGGACAGGGGCCGAAGAGACCCAGTACTTC
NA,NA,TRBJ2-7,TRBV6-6,CASSQTSGRVPYEQYF,TGTGCCAGCAGCCAGACCTCGGGCAGGGTACCCTACGAGCAGTACTTC
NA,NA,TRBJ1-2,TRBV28,CASSLSGRGSYGYTF,TGTGCCAGCAGTTTATCGGGGAGGGGTAGCTATGGCTACACCTTC
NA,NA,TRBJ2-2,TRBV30,CAWTSGSQNTGELFF,TGTGCCTGGACCTCCGGGTCCCAAAACACCGGGGAGCTGTTTTTT
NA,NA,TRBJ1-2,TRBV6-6,CASLRQFYGYTF,TGTGCCAGCCTTCGACAGTTCTATGGCTACACCTTC
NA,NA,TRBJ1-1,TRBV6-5,CASKKTGNTEAFF,TGTGCCAGCAAAAAAACAGGGAACACTGAAGCTTTCTTT
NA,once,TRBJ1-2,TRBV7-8,CASSLGGTNFNYGYTF,TGTGCCAGCAGCTTAGGTGGGACAAACTTTAACTATGGCTACACCTTC
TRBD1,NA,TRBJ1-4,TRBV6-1,CASSRRQGFNEKLFF,TGTGCCAGCAGCCGACGACAGGGCTTTAATGAAAAACTGTTTTTT
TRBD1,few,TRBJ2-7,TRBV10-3,CAISEPDRGREQYF,TGTGCCATCAGTGAGCCCGACAGGGGTCGCGAGCAGTACTTC
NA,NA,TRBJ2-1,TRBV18,CASSPGTAEQFF,TGTGCCAGCTCACCGGGCACCGCTGAGCAGTTCTTC
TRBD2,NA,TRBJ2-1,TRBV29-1,CSVRTSGGLSSYNEQFF,TGCAGCGTCCGGACTAGCGGGGGTTTAAGCTCCTACAATGAGCAGTTCTTC
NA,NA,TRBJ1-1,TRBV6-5,CASRTGNTEAFF,TGTGCCAGCAGAACTGGGAACACTGAAGCTTTCTTT